This T cell receptor beta chain was found in a study of shared clonotypes between healthy human individuals. V was shortened by 5 bases and J by 2 bases, with 15 bases between the two germline ends. CDR1 is SGHNT, CDR2 YENEEA, per germline. There are 15 residues in the CDR3. This was a deep-level run. As processed by the authors: Filtering differed for immunoSEQ, which gave only junction sequences without quality scores. Repertoires were generated with immunoSEQ multiplex PCR, while TCRdb's copy carries only in-frame clones and drops some. V, J and clone size are those of that table, while D and trimming were read from the DNA. The repertoire holds around 500,000 clones, 81% seen once, with roughly an eighth in the top ten. Adult Caucasians living in Nashville, Tennessee made up all of the donors.

The sample comprised PBMCs. The TCR originated in a woman in her 40s in good health. Some clones in this sample may be carry-over from other donors' samples. The rearrangement joins TRBV11-3 to TRBJ1-1; a weak D match, TRBD1 (6 bases). The CDR3 sequence: CASSPSPQGNTEAFF. DNA of the CDR3: TGTGCCAGCAGCCCGAGTCCACAGGGCAACACTGAAGCTTTCTTT.